Included here is one TCR beta chain sequence, with context. What it binds is unknown. Both 60 Vbeta primers and 13 Jbeta primers went into the PCR. Data came from immunoSEQ multiplex PCR; TCRdb stores just in-frame clones and leaves some out. This table has over 150,000 clones, roughly 86% appearing once. V was pared by 5 bases and J by 0 bases, with 8 bases between. The germline V gene has CDR1 SGHAT and CDR2 FQNNGV. CDR3 size: 14 residues. This sample was included in a study of cytomegalovirus exposure and HLA in healthy donors. Regarding the study as a whole: A link between a missense DCLRE1C variant and TCR beta V- and J-gene trimming emerged from a later analysis. The analysis excluded some indistinguishable V segments, including TRBV6-2 and TRBV6-3. Later analysis suggested most CMV-associated TCR beta chains were HLA-restricted.

Sample: PBMCs. The receptor's source is a girl aged 10 to 17 in good health and CMV-seropositive. The chain joins TRBV11-2 to TRBJ1-3; unclear D gene. The CDR3 here is CASSPSGSGNTIYF. CDR3 DNA sequence: TGTGCCAGCAGCCCATCGGGCTCTGGAAACACCATATATTTT.